This T cell receptor beta chain came from a study of blood T cells in healthy people across ages. Study results and limitations: Naive T cell percentage by flow cytometry tracked strongly with beta diversity.

This CDR3 contains 18 residues. With V trimmed by 3 bases and J by 0 bases, 10 bases remained unmatched. Germline V gene data show CDR1 as SQVTM and CDR2 as ANQGSEA. Then a second PCR, running roughly 7 to 11 cycles, was carried out with a sample-barcoded 5' primer and a J-beta primer mix. TCRdb re-called the 5' RACE reads through MiXCR, storing one row per CDR3 protein. The sample includes hundreds of thousands of distinct CDR3 sequences, 21% seen only once; the top ten take roughly 3.6%. In this sample, this clonotype turned up many times. No antigen is known for it. V and J are TRBV29-1 and TRBJ2-6; TRBD2 matches 8 bases. Sequencing was performed on blood. The receptor was derived from a man aged 65-85 years in good health. CDR3 in DNA: TGCAGCGTTGACGATGGCGGGAGGCGACCCTCTGGGGCCAACGTCCTGACTTTC. This gives the protein CSVDDGGRRPSGANVLTF.